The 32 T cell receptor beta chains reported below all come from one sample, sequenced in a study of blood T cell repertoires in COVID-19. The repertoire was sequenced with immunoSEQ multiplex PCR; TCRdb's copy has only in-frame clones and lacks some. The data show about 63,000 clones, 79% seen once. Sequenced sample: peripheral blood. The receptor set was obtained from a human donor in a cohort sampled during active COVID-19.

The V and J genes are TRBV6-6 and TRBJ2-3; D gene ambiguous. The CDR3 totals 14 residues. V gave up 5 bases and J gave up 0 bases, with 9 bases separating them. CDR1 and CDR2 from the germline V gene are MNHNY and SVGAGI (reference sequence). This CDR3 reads CASSPPGSTDTQYF. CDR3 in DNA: TGTGCCAGCAGTCCCCCCGGTAGCACAGATACGCAGTATTTT.

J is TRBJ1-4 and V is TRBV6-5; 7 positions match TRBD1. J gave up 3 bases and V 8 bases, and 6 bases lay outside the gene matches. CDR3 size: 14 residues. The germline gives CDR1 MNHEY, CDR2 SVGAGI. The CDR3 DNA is TGTGCCAGCCTAGGGGGCACGGCTAATGAAAAACTGTTTTTT. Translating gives CASLGGTANEKLFF.

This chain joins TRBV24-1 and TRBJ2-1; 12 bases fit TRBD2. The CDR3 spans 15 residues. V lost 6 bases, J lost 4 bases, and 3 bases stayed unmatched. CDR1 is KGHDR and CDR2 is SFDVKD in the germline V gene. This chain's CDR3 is CATSQLAGGYNEQFF. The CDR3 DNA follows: TGTGCCACCAGTCAACTAGCGGGAGGTTACAATGAGCAGTTCTTC.

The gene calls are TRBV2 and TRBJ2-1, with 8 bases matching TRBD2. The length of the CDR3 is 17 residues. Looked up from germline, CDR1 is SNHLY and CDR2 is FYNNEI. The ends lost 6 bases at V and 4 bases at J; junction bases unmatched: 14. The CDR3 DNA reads TGTGCCAGCAGGTTCGGGGCTCTAGCGGGTACTTACAATGAGCAGTTCTTC. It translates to CASRFGALAGTYNEQFF. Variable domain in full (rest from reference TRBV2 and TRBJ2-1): EPEVTQTPSHQVTQMGQEVILRCVPISNHLYFYWYRQILGQKVEFLVSFYNNEISEKSEIFDDQFSVERPDGSNFTLKIRSTKLEDSAMYFCASRFGALAGTYNEQFFGPGTRLTVL.

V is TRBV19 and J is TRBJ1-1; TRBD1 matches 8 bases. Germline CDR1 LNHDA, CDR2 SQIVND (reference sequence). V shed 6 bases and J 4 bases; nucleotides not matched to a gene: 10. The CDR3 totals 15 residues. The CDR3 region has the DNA TGTGCCAGTAGGCCCAGGGGGCGAGTAGGCACTGAAGCTTTCTTT. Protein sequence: CASRPRGRVGTEAFF.

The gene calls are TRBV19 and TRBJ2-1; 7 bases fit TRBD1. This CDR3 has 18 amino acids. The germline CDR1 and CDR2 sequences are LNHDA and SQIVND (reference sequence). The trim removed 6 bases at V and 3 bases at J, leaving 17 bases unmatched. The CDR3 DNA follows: TGTGCCAGTAGCCCAGCAGGCAGGGGAAGGGGGCTCTACAATGAGCAGTTCTTC. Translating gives CASSPAGRGRGLYNEQFF. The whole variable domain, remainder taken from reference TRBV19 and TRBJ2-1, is DGGITQSPKYLFRKEGQNVTLSCEQNLNHDAMYWYRQDPGQGLRLIYYSQIVNDFQKGDIAEGYSVSREKKESFPLTVTSAQKNPTAFYLCASSPAGRGRGLYNEQFFGPGTRLTVL.

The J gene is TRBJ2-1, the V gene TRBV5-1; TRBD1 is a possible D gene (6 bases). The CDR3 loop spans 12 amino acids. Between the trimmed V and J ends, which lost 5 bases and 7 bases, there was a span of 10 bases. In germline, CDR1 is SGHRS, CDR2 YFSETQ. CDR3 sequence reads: CASRGQLNEQFF. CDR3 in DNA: TGCGCCAGCAGAGGACAGCTTAATGAGCAGTTCTTC.

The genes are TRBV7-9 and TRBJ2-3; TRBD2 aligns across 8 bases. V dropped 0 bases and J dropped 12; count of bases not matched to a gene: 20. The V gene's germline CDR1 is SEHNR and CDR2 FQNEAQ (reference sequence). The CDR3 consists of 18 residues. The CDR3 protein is CASSLARGSGTKDYVQYF. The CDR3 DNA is TGTGCCAGCAGCTTAGCGCGGGGTAGCGGGACAAAAGATTATGTACAGTATTTT.

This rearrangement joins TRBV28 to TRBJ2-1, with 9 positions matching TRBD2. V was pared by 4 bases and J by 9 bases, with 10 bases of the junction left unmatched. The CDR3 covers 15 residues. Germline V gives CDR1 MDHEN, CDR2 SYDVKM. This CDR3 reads CASSSVSGRGGEQFF. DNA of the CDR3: TGTGCCAGCAGTTCCGTTAGCGGGAGAGGGGGTGAGCAGTTCTTC.

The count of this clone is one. Written as DNA, the CDR3 is TGTGCCAGTAAAGTGCAGGGGAATTCACCCCTCCACTTT. Its protein product is CASKVQGNSPLHF. This chain uses TRBV19 with TRBJ1-6, with a tentative D call TRBD1 (6 bases). The length of the CDR3 is 13 residues. V lost 7 bases, J lost 7 bases, and 11 bases lay in between. Germline V gene lookup returns CDR1 LNHDA and CDR2 SQIVND (reference sequence).

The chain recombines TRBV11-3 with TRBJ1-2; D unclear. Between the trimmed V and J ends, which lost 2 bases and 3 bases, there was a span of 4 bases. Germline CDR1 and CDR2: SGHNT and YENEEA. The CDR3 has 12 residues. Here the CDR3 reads CASSLSDYGYTF. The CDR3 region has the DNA TGTGCCAGCAGCTTATCAGACTATGGCTACACCTTC. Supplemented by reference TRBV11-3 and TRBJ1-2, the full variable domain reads EAGVVQSPRYKIIEKKQPVAFWCNPISGHNTLYWYLQNLGQGPELLIRYENEEAVDDSQLPKDRFSAERLKGVDSTLKIQPAELGDSAVYLCASSLSDYGYTFGSGTRLTVV.

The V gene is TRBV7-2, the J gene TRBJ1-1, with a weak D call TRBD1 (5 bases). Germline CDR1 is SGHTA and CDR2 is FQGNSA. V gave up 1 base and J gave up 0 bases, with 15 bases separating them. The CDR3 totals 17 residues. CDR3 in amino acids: CASSLGVSRAMNTEAFF. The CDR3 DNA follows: TGTGCCAGCAGCTTAGGGGTAAGCAGGGCTATGAACACTGAAGCTTTCTTT.

The CDR3 loop reads CASSPPVRVLGNEQFF. The CDR3 nucleotides are TGTGCCAGCAGCCCTCCTGTCAGGGTTCTGGGCAATGAGCAGTTCTTC. This chain uses TRBV7-8 with TRBJ2-1; a possible D gene is TRBD1 (5 bases). Germline loops: CDR1 SGHVS, CDR2 FQNEAQ. The CDR3 contains 16 residues. V was clipped by 5 bases and J by 6 bases, with 20 bases between them.

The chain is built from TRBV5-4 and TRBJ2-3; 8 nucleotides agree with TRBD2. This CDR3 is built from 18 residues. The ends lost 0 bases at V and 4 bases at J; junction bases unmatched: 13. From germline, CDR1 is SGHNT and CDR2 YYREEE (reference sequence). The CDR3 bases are TGTGCCAGCAGCTTGGGAAACTACCCGGGAGGGGCTGCAGATACGCAGTATTTT. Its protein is CASSLGNYPGGAADTQYF.

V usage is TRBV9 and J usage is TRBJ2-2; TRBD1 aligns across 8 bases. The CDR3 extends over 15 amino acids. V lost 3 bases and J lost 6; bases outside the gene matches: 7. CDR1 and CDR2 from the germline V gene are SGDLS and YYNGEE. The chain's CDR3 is CASSDRDRFAGELFF. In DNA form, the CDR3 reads TGTGCCAGCAGCGACAGGGACAGGTTCGCCGGGGAGCTGTTTTTT.

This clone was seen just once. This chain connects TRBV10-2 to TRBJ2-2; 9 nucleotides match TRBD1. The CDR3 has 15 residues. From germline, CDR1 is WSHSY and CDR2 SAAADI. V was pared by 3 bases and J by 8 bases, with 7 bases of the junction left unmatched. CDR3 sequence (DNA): TGCGCCAGCAGTGATCGCGGGACAGGGTCAGGGGAGCTGTTTTTT. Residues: CASSDRGTGSGELFF.

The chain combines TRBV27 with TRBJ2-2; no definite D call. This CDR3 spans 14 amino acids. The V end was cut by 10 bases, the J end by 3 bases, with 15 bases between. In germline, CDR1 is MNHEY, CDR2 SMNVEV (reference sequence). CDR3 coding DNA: TGTGCCACCATGTCAGGCGAATACACCGGGGAGCTGTTTTTT. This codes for CATMSGEYTGELFF.

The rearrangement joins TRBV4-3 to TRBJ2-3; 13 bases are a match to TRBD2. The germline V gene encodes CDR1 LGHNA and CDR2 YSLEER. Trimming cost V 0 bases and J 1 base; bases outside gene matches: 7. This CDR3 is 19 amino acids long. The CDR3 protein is CASSQDPTSGRARTDTQYF. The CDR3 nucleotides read TGCGCCAGCAGCCAAGATCCTACTAGCGGGAGGGCCCGCACAGATACGCAGTATTTT.

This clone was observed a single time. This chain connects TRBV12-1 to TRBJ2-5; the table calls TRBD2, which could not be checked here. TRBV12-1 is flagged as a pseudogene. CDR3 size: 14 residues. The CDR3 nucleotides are TGTGCCAGCAGCTCCAGGACTAGCGAAGAGACCCAGTACTTC. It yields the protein CASSSRTSEETQYF.

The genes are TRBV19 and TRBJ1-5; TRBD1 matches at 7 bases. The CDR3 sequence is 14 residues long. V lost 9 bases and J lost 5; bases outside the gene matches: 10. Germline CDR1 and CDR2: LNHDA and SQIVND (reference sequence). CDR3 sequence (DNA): TGTGCCAGGGAAGAAGGACAGGTGGATCAGCCCCAGCATTTT. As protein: CAREEGQVDQPQHF. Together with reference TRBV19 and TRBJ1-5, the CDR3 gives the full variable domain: DGGITQSPKYLFRKEGQNVTLSCEQNLNHDAMYWYRQDPGQGLRLIYYSQIVNDFQKGDIAEGYSVSREKKESFPLTVTSAQKNPTAFYLCAREEGQVDQPQHFGDGTRLSIL.

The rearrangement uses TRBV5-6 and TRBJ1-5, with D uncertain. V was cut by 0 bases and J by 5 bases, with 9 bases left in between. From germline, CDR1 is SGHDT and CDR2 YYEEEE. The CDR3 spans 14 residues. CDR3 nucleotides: TGTGCCAGCAGCTTGGGCCGCGGGGATCAGCCCCAGCATTTT. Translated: CASSLGRGDQPQHF.

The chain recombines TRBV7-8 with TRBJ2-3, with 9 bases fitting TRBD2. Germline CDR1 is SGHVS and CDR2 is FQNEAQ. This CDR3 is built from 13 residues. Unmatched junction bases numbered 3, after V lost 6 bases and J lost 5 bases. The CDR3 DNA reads TGTGCCAGCAGGAAGACTAGCGGAGATACGCAGTATTTT. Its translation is CASRKTSGDTQYF.

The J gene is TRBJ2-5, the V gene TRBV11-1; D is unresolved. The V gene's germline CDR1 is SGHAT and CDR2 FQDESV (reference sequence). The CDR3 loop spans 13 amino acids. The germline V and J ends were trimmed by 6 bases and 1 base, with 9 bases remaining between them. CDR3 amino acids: CASSRPRQETQYF. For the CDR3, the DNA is TGTGCCAGCAGTCGTCCCCGCCAAGAGACCCAGTACTTC.

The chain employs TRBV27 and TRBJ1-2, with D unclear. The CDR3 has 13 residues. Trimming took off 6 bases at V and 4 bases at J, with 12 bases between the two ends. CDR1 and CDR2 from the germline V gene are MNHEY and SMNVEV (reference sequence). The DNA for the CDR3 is TGTGCCAGCAGCATCCGGAGATTCTATGGCTACACCTTC. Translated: CASSIRRFYGYTF.

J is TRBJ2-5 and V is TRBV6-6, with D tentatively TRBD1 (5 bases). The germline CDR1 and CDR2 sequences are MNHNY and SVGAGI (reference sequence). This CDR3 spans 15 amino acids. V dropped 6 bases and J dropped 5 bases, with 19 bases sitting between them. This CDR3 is CASRPRWGPPETQYF. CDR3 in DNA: TGTGCCAGCAGGCCCCGTTGGGGCCCGCCTGAGACCCAGTACTTC.

The CDR3 DNA follows: TGTGCCAGCAGCGCCAAAAGCGGTTACGAGCAGTACTTC. Amino acid sequence: CASSAKSGYEQYF. This rearrangement joins TRBV7-8 to TRBJ2-7, with TRBD2 as a possible D gene (5 bases). This CDR3 has 13 amino acids. Germline V lookup: CDR1 SGHVS, CDR2 FQNEAQ. V was clipped by 5 bases and J by 4 bases, with 12 bases between them.

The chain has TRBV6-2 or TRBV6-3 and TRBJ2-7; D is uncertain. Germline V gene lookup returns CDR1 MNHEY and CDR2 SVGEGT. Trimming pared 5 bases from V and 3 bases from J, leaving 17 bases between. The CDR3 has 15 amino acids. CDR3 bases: TGTGCCAGCAGTCAAAGCCCCCTAAAAATCTACGAGCAGTACTTC. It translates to CASSQSPLKIYEQYF.

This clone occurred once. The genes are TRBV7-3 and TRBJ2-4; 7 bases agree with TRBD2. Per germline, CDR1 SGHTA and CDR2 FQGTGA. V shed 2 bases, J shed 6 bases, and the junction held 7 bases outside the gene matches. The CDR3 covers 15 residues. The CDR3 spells CASSLGGGPRNIQYF. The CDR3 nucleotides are TGTGCCAGCAGCTTAGGGGGAGGGCCGCGAAACATTCAGTACTTC.

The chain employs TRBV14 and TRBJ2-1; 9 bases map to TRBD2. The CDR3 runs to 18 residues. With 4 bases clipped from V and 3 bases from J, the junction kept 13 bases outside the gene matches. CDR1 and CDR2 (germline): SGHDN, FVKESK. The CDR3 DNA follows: TGTGCCAGCAGCCGTGGGGGGGCACTAGCGGGCCTCTACAATGAGCAGTTCTTC. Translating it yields CASSRGGALAGLYNEQFF.

The CDR3 spells CASLASGGNQPQHF. CDR3 DNA sequence: TGTGCCAGCTTAGCCTCTGGCGGCAATCAGCCCCAGCATTTT. The chain uses TRBV6-5 and TRBJ1-5; unclear D gene. Germline V gives CDR1 MNHEY, CDR2 SVGAGI. The ends were cut back, 8 bases at V and 2 bases at J, with 13 bases in the middle. The CDR3 sequence is 14 residues long.

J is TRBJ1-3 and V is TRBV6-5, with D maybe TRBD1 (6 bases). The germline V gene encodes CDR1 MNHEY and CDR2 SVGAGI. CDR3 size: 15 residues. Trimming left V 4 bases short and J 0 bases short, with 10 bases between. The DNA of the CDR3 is TGTGCCAGCAGTTCCACGGGACACTCTGGAAACACCATATATTTT. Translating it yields CASSSTGHSGNTIYF.

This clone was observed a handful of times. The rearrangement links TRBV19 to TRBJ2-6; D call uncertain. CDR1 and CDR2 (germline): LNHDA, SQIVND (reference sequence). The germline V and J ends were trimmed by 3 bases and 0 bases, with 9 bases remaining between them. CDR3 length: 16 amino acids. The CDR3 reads CASSMGLSSGANVLTF. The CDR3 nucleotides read TGTGCCAGTAGTATGGGCTTAAGCTCTGGGGCCAACGTCCTGACTTTC. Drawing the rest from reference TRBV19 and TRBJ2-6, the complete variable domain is DGGITQSPKYLFRKEGQNVTLSCEQNLNHDAMYWYRQDPGQGLRLIYYSQIVNDFQKGDIAEGYSVSREKKESFPLTVTSAQKNPTAFYLCASSMGLSSGANVLTFGAGSRLTVL.